These T cell receptor beta chains were read from a single sample in a study of early T cells in non-severe SARS-CoV-2 infection. TCRdb independently ran MiXCR on the 5' RACE reads; one entry per CDR3 protein. The sample records some 87,000 distinct CDR3 sequences, approximately 14% being singletons. Sequencing was done on a sample of whole blood. The receptors were sampled from an adult who was a healthcare worker with PCR-confirmed SARS-CoV-2 infection or an uninfected control (not recorded which). Each CDR3 is given with its conserved first and last residue. Fields, in order: D gene, CDR3 length, clone size, V gene, J gene, CDR3 protein, CDR3 DNA. The D gene is left open where the match is weak. Clone size is given for some rows only: seen once, a few or many times, or a class if the clone is expanded.

TRBD2	11	many	TRBV25-1	TRBJ2-7	CASTDGLAGYF	TGTGCCAGCACTGACGGATTAGCGGGGTACTTC
-	11	few	TRBV3-1	TRBJ2-3	CASSQMDTQYF	TGTGCCAGCAGCCAAATGGATACGCAGTATTTT
TRBD2	20	many	TRBV6-6	TRBJ2-3	CASSYSGALAGGISTDTQYF	TGTGCCAGCAGTTACTCGGGGGCGCTAGCGGGGGGAATTAGCACAGATACGCAGTATTTT
-	14	few	TRBV6-2/TRBV6-3	TRBJ1-1	CASSYSWGYQEAFF	TGTGCCAGCAGTTACTCGTGGGGATACCAAGAAGCTTTCTTT
-	16	many	TRBV6-1	TRBJ2-2	CASSEARGRVIGELFF	TGTGCCAGCAGTGAAGCGCGCGGACGGGTCATCGGGGAGCTGTTTTTT
TRBD1	14	few	TRBV5-1	TRBJ2-4	CASSPGTEGNIQYF	TGCGCCAGCAGCCCCGGGACAGAGGGGAACATTCAGTACTTC
-	14	-	TRBV27	TRBJ1-2	CASSPASLLYGYTF	TGTGCCAGCAGTCCGGCCAGCCTCCTCTATGGCTACACCTTC
-	13	many	TRBV3-1	TRBJ1-1	CASSADGNTEAFF	TGTGCCAGCAGCGCCGACGGGAACACTGAAGCTTTCTTT
-	15	-	TRBV7-8	TRBJ1-6	CASSVQGVGNSPLHF	TGTGCCAGCAGCGTACAAGGGGTGGGGAATTCACCCCTCCACTTT
-	14	-	TRBV19	TRBJ2-1	CASTRDGDYNEQFF	TGTGCCAGTACCCGGGACGGTGACTACAATGAGCAGTTCTTC
TRBD1	16	-	TRBV12-3/TRBV12-4	TRBJ1-2	CASSPERGQGYYGYTF	TGTGCCAGCAGTCCCGAGCGGGGACAGGGGTATTATGGCTACACCTTC
TRBD1	15	many	TRBV29-1	TRBJ1-1	CSVQGARGGNTEAFF	TGCAGCGTTCAGGGGGCGAGAGGGGGGAACACTGAAGCTTTCTTT
TRBD1	16	-	TRBV4-1	TRBJ1-4	CVSSQALGTGVEKLFF	TGCGTCAGCAGCCAAGCGCTCGGGACAGGGGTTGAAAAACTGTTTTTT
TRBD2	15	-	TRBV11-2	TRBJ2-1	CASSPGGATWDEQFF	TGTGCCAGCAGCCCGGGGGGGGCTACTTGGGATGAGCAGTTCTTC
-	13	many	TRBV5-1	TRBJ1-5	CASSLSSNQPQHF	TGCGCCAGCAGCTTGTCTAGCAATCAGCCCCAGCATTTT
-	14	many	TRBV6-4	TRBJ2-2	CASSDSLEPGELFF	TGTGCCAGCAGTGACTCACTAGAACCGGGGGAGCTGTTTTTT
-	16	many	TRBV7-2	TRBJ1-5	CASSPGGRRSNQPQHF	TGTGCCAGCAGCCCCGGTGGCAGACGTAGCAATCAGCCCCAGCATTTT
-	13	many	TRBV5-1	TRBJ1-2	CASSLEGVYGYTF	TGCGCCAGCAGCTTGGAAGGCGTCTATGGCTACACCTTC
-	13	-	TRBV29-1	TRBJ1-5	CSVGGGYNQPQHF	TGCAGCGTTGGTGGAGGGTACAATCAGCCCCAGCATTTT
TRBD2	16	-	TRBV5-1	TRBJ2-3	CASRRAGGPPERGQYF	TGCGCCAGCAGGCGAGCGGGGGGCCCGCCGGAGAGGGGGCAGTATTTT
-	15	-	TRBV6-5	TRBJ2-7	CASSYSSLGSYEQYF	TGTGCCAGCAGTTACTCGAGCCTGGGCTCCTACGAGCAGTACTTC
TRBD1	15	few	TRBV4-3	TRBJ1-2	CASSQGATGNYGYTF	TGCGCCAGCAGCCAAGGGGCGACAGGGAACTATGGCTACACCTTC
TRBD1	13	-	TRBV20-1	TRBJ1-2	CSATLTGGSGYTF	TGCAGTGCTACCTTGACAGGGGGCTCTGGCTACACCTTC
TRBD2	16	few	TRBV29-1	TRBJ2-3	CSVPGMTSRITDTQYF	TGCAGCGTACCGGGCATGACTAGCCGAATCACAGATACGCAGTATTTT
-	13	many	TRBV6-2/TRBV6-3	TRBJ2-7	CASTPRQRYEQYF	TGTGCCAGCACTCCGAGACAGAGATACGAGCAGTACTTC
-	15	many	TRBV7-9	TRBJ1-6	CASSFQGSYNSPLHF	TGTGCCAGCAGCTTTCAGGGGTCCTATAATTCACCCCTCCACTTT
TRBD1	14	many	TRBV30	TRBJ2-7	CAWRDPGQPYEQYF	TGTGCCTGGAGAGATCCGGGACAGCCCTACGAGCAGTACTTC
TRBD1	21	few	TRBV7-3	TRBJ2-2	CARQHHVRDRGLAQRAGELFF	TGTGCCCGTCAACACCATGTTCGGGACAGGGGGCTGGCTCAAAGGGCCGGGGAGCTGTTTTTT
-	13	-	TRBV25-1	TRBJ2-1	CASSETDWDEQFF	TGTGCCAGCAGTGAAACCGACTGGGATGAGCAGTTCTTC
-	15	-	TRBV6-6	TRBJ2-2	CASSYEGWSTGELFF	TGTGCCAGCAGTTATGAGGGTTGGAGCACCGGGGAGCTGTTTTTT
TRBD2	13	-	TRBV7-3	TRBJ2-1	CASRRGASDEQFF	TGTGCCAGCAGGCGGGGGGCCTCTGATGAGCAGTTCTTC
TRBD1	13	many	TRBV20-1	TRBJ2-7	CSARGQEPYEQYF	TGCAGTGCTCGCGGACAGGAACCGTACGAGCAGTACTTC
-	14	few	TRBV25-1	TRBJ1-2	CASSEWGSSDGYTF	TGTGCCAGCAGTGAATGGGGGTCGTCTGATGGCTACACCTTC
-	12	few	TRBV9	TRBJ1-2	CASGTENYGYTF	TGTGCCAGCGGAACCGAAAACTATGGCTACACCTTC
-	15	many	TRBV9	TRBJ2-2	CASSVQGWGTGELFF	TGTGCCAGCAGCGTTCAGGGATGGGGCACCGGGGAGCTGTTTTTT
-	11	many	TRBV12-3/TRBV12-4	TRBJ2-3	CASSSPGAQYF	TGTGCCAGCAGTTCCCCGGGAGCGCAGTATTTT
-	16	many	TRBV6-5	TRBJ2-3	CASTPLLAPSTDTQYF	TGTGCCAGCACCCCCCTACTAGCTCCTAGCACAGATACGCAGTATTTT
-	14	many	TRBV12-3/TRBV12-4	TRBJ2-1	CASSFNRVGHEQFF	TGTGCCAGCAGTTTTAACAGGGTGGGCCACGAGCAGTTCTTC
TRBD1	16	few	TRBV7-9	TRBJ2-3	CASSRTAGQGTDTQYF	TGTGCCAGCAGCCGGACGGCGGGACAGGGCACAGATACGCAGTATTTT
TRBD2	16	-	TRBV7-3	TRBJ2-1	CASSLSASGGWNEQFF	TGTGCCAGCAGCTTATCAGCTAGCGGGGGTTGGAATGAGCAGTTCTTC
TRBD1	15	many	TRBV19	TRBJ2-2	CASSTLDRDAGELFF	TGTGCCAGTAGTACCCTGGACAGGGATGCCGGGGAGCTGTTTTTT
TRBD1	14	many	TRBV2	TRBJ1-2	CASSETGANYGYTF	TGTGCCAGCAGTGAAACAGGGGCCAACTATGGCTACACCTTC
-	15	-	TRBV7-9	TRBJ1-1	CASTEIGGAGTEAFF	TGTGCCAGCACCGAGATTGGGGGCGCCGGCACTGAAGCTTTCTTT
-	12	many	TRBV5-6	TRBJ1-2	CASSAPAYGYTF	TGTGCCAGCAGCGCGCCAGCCTATGGCTACACCTTC
-	15	many	TRBV20-1	TRBJ1-2	CSASRRVKPPIGYTF	TGCAGTGCTTCCCGGCGGGTCAAGCCTCCGATCGGCTACACCTTC
TRBD1	14	few	TRBV15	TRBJ2-1	CATSRPGQIYEQFF	TGTGCCACCAGCAGACCGGGACAGATCTATGAGCAGTTCTTC
-	14	few	TRBV7-6	TRBJ2-7	CASSLGRDGGEQYF	TGTGCCAGCAGCTTAGGCAGGGACGGAGGCGAGCAGTACTTC
-	17	many	TRBV6-1	TRBJ2-7	CASSELLVQGFTYEQYF	TGTGCCAGCAGTGAACTCTTAGTACAGGGCTTTACCTACGAGCAGTACTTC
TRBD1	16	-	TRBV4-3	TRBJ2-2	CASSPGTGGFTGELFF	TGCGCCAGCAGCCCAGGAACAGGGGGCTTCACCGGGGAGCTGTTTTTT
-	17	many	TRBV6-2/TRBV6-3	TRBJ2-1	CASSYNVLLQGPNEQFF	TGTGCCAGCAGTTACAACGTGTTGTTGCAGGGTCCGAATGAGCAGTTCTTC
-	15	few	TRBV4-2	TRBJ1-6	CASSPGEAYNSPLHF	TGTGCCAGCAGCCCAGGGGAGGCCTATAATTCACCCCTCCACTTT
-	15	-	TRBV7-2	TRBJ2-7	CASSLAAGVYYEQYF	TGTGCCAGCAGCTTAGCCGCAGGGGTCTACTACGAGCAGTACTTC
-	14	many	TRBV4-1	TRBJ1-5	CASSLNRGNQPQHF	TGCGCCAGCAGCTTAAACAGGGGCAATCAGCCCCAGCATTTT